These 32 T cell receptor beta chains were sequenced from one sample in a study of patients and donors after allogeneic stem cell transplantation. TCRdb fed the RT-PCR reads into MiXCR, producing one record per CDR3 protein. The data show roughly 230,000 distinct CDR3 sequences, with around an eighth seen just once and roughly 11% held by the top ten. The sequenced sample was blood, either unsorted or a sorted T cell fraction (not recorded which). Receptors were obtained from a human donor who was either an allogeneic HSCT recipient or a stem cell or donor lymphocyte infusion donor (not recorded which). It is not recorded whose cells these are; they may come from a transplant donor.

The genes are TRBV5-5 and TRBJ1-1; no reliable D call. V lost 5 bases and J 2 bases, leaving 16 bases between the germline ends. In germline, CDR1 is SGHKS, CDR2 YYEKEE (reference sequence). The CDR3 totals 15 residues. The CDR3 nucleotides read TGTGCCAGCAGTTATTCCGTTGGACCTAACACTGAAGCTTTCTTT. Amino acid sequence: CASSYSVGPNTEAFF.

The sample holds many counts of this clonotype. The J gene is TRBJ1-1, the V gene TRBV21-1; the table assigns TRBD1, which was not confirmed against the DNA. TRBV21-1 is recorded as a pseudogene. This CDR3 region has 20 residues. CDR3: CASSKFGRKPGAGEKNEAFF. The CDR3 DNA is TGTGCCAGCAGCAAATTCGGACGAAAACCCGGAGCAGGGGAGAAGAATGAAGCTTTCTTT.

This clonotype was observed at least ten times. The chain employs TRBV7-9 and TRBJ2-1; tentative D call: TRBD1 (5 bases). The CDR3 is made up of 15 amino acids. The V gene lost 7 bases and the J gene lost 0 bases, with 13 bases spanning the gap. The germline gives CDR1 SEHNR, CDR2 FQNEAQ (reference sequence). The CDR3 DNA reads TGTGCCAGCACCCTCAGGGCCGGCTCCTACAATGAGCAGTTCTTC. It specifies CASTLRAGSYNEQFF.

This clonotype appeared many times. The genes are TRBV10-3 and TRBJ2-3; D is perhaps TRBD1 (6 bases). Germline V gene data show CDR1 as ENHRY and CDR2 as SYGVKD. Trimming cost V 3 bases and J 0 bases, with 10 bases left between them. The CDR3 totals 15 residues. The CDR3: CAISEWQGSTDTQYF. The CDR3 DNA reads TGTGCCATCAGTGAATGGCAGGGGAGCACAGATACGCAGTATTTT.

This clonotype was detected a few times. J is TRBJ2-1 and V is TRBV4-3; the D call may be TRBD1 or TRBD2 (6 bases each). Germline lookup yields CDR1 LGHNA and CDR2 YSLEER. Trimming removed 1 base from V and 5 bases from J, with 12 bases in between. The CDR3 sequence is 15 residues long. CDR3: CASSQAGAYHNEQFF. In DNA form, the CDR3 reads TGCGCCAGCAGCCAAGCGGGGGCCTATCACAATGAGCAGTTCTTC.

In its sample, this clonotype was seen once. The rearrangement joins TRBV7-7 to TRBJ1-3, with 7 nucleotides matching TRBD1. Germline V gene lookup returns CDR1 SSHAT and CDR2 FNYEAQ (reference sequence). The CDR3 is made up of 15 amino acids. The junction had 8 bases not matched to a gene; V was cut back by 5 bases and J by 4 bases. In nucleotides, the CDR3 is TGTGCCAGCAGCCACCGACAGGGTCTCGGAAACACCATATATTTT. The encoded protein is CASSHRQGLGNTIYF.

The chain uses TRBV2 and TRBJ2-1; the D is unclear. The V gene's germline CDR1 is SNHLY and CDR2 FYNNEI. The V end was cut by 6 bases, the J end by 9 bases, with 12 bases between. There are 12 residues in the CDR3. The CDR3 region has the DNA TGTGCCAGCAGCCAATTGAGAAGTGAGCAGTTCTTC. It encodes CASSQLRSEQFF. Combining the CDR3 with reference TRBV2 and TRBJ2-1 gives the whole variable domain EPEVTQTPSHQVTQMGQEVILRCVPISNHLYFYWYRQILGQKVEFLVSFYNNEISEKSEIFDDQFSVERPDGSNFTLKIRSTKLEDSAMYFCASSQLRSEQFFGPGTRLTVL.

The chain has TRBV5-1 and TRBJ2-4; 9 bases align to TRBD2. Germline V gene data show CDR1 as SGHRS and CDR2 as YFSETQ. The length of the CDR3 is 17 residues. V lost 4 bases to trimming and J lost 7 bases; unmatched junction nucleotides: 15. This CDR3 reads CASSLNPHGGRANIQYF. The DNA of the CDR3 is TGCGCCAGCAGCCTCAACCCCCACGGCGGGAGGGCCAACATTCAGTACTTC. Combining the CDR3 with reference TRBV5-1 and TRBJ2-4 gives the whole variable domain KAGVTQTPRYLIKTRGQQVTLSCSPISGHRSVSWYQQTPGQGLQFLFEYFSETQRNKGNFPGRFSGRQFSNSRSEMNVSTLELGDSALYLCASSLNPHGGRANIQYFGAGTRLSVL.

This clonotype was seen repeatedly, ten times or more. The rearrangement uses TRBV4-1 and TRBJ2-1; 11 bases match TRBD2. The ends lost 4 bases at V and 4 bases at J; junction bases unmatched: 3. The CDR3 runs 15 residues. CDR1 and CDR2 (germline): MGHRA, YSYEKL. The CDR3 nucleotides are TGCGCCAGCAGCCTAGTAGCGGGAGGGTACAATGAGCAGTTCTTC. This translates into CASSLVAGGYNEQFF.

V and J are TRBV11-2 and TRBJ1-1; D gene ambiguous. The germline CDR1 and CDR2 sequences are SGHAT and FQNNGV. V was cut by 5 bases and J by 1 base, with 8 bases left in between. The CDR3 is 13 residues long. The CDR3 region has the DNA TGTGCCAGCAGCCAAAGCACGAACACTGAAGCTTTCTTT. The encoded protein is CASSQSTNTEAFF.

V gene TRBV11-2 combines with J gene TRBJ2-2; 13 bases are a match to TRBD2. Germline assignment: CDR1 SGHAT and CDR2 FQNNGV. The CDR3 runs to 15 residues. V dropped 4 bases and J dropped 8; count of bases not matched to a gene: 4. CDR3 in DNA: TGTGCCAGCAGCTCCGGACTAGCGGGAGCTGGGGAGCTGTTTTTT. This gives the protein CASSSGLAGAGELFF.

The V gene is TRBV6-5, the J gene TRBJ1-2; perhaps TRBD1 as D (5 bases). The V end lost 4 bases, the J end lost 5 bases, and 26 bases lay between the germline ends. Germline V CDR1 and CDR2: MNHEY, SVGAGI. The CDR3 runs to 18 residues. CDR3 in DNA: TGTGCCAGCAGTTCCTCCCCCGTGATCGCGGGGGAGAGGTATGGCTACACCTTC. Translating gives CASSSSPVIAGERYGYTF.

In its sample, this clonotype was seen a few times. The chain uses TRBV4-3 and TRBJ2-1, with 8 bases lining up with TRBD2. J was trimmed by 6 bases and V by 3 bases; bases with no gene match: 7. CDR1 and CDR2 from the germline V gene are LGHNA and YSLEER. The CDR3 is 15 amino acids. The CDR3 loop is CASSHDGLARNEQFF. The CDR3 DNA reads TGCGCCAGCAGCCATGACGGACTAGCCCGCAATGAGCAGTTCTTC.

This chain connects TRBV29-1 to TRBJ2-3, with D perhaps being TRBD1 or TRBD2 (5 bases each). The V end was cut by 4 bases, the J end by 6 bases, with 11 bases between. The germline CDR1 and CDR2 sequences are SQVTM and ANQGSEA. The CDR3 runs 12 residues. This chain's CDR3 is CSVGDGADTQYF. CDR3 bases: TGCAGCGTTGGGGACGGTGCGGATACGCAGTATTTT.

The chain joins TRBV12-3 or TRBV12-4 to TRBJ1-2; D possibly corresponds to TRBD1 (5 bases). The CDR3 consists of 12 residues. With 2 bases removed from V and 9 bases from J, the gap between germline ends came to 10 bases. The CDR3 bases are TGTGCCAGCAGTTTAAGTGGGGGGAGCTACACCTTC. It is translated as CASSLSGGSYTF.

In this sample, this clonotype turned up a few times. This chain connects TRBV24-1 to TRBJ2-3, with D tentatively TRBD2 (5 bases). The V end was cut by 1 base, the J end by 9 bases, with 13 bases between. Germline CDR1 and CDR2: KGHDR and SFDVKD. There are 14 residues in the CDR3. CDR3: CATSDLGKVATQYF. The CDR3 DNA sequence: TGTGCCACCAGTGATTTAGGGAAGGTAGCGACGCAGTATTTT.

The sample holds a few counts of this clonotype. The rearrangement uses TRBV9 and TRBJ2-3; 7 bases agree with TRBD2. The length of the CDR3 is 15 residues. J lost 0 bases, V lost 4 bases, and 5 bases had no gene match. Per germline, CDR1 SGDLS and CDR2 YYNGEE. The CDR3 is CASSIRAGSTDTQYF. The DNA for the CDR3 is TGTGCCAGCAGCATTCGAGCGGGAAGCACAGATACGCAGTATTTT.

This clonotype was seen a handful of times. The chain combines TRBV11-3 with TRBJ2-3; 12 bases agree with TRBD2. Losses at the gene ends were 5 bases for V and 5 bases for J; bases not matched to a gene: 5. The CDR3 spans 15 residues. CDR1 and CDR2 from the germline V gene are SGHNT and YENEEA. The CDR3 loop is CASSPRLAGVDTQYF. For the CDR3, the DNA is TGTGCCAGCAGCCCGAGACTAGCGGGAGTAGATACGCAGTATTTT.

This chain uses TRBV2 with TRBJ2-1; possible D gene TRBD2, 5 bases. CDR1 SNHLY and CDR2 FYNNEI come from the germline V gene. V lost 5 bases, J lost 6 bases, and 14 bases lay in between. CDR3 size: 14 residues. CDR3 DNA sequence: TGTGCCAGCAGTTCCACGACTACCCCCAATGAGCAGTTCTTC. This sequence encodes CASSSTTTPNEQFF.

Ten or more counts support this clonotype. The chain is built from TRBV7-8 and TRBJ2-1, with D possibly matching TRBD2 (6 bases). Germline values: CDR1 SGHVS, CDR2 FQNEAQ. V was trimmed by 0 bases and J by 2 bases, leaving 11 bases between them. The CDR3 runs 16 residues. Here the CDR3 DNA reads TGTGCCAGCAGCTTAGCCGTCGGGGGAGCCTACAATGAGCAGTTCTTC. Encoded protein: CASSLAVGGAYNEQFF.

This clonotype was seen a few times. The gene calls are TRBV7-9 and TRBJ1-5; tentatively, D is TRBD1 (6 bases). Germline lookup yields CDR1 SEHNR and CDR2 FQNEAQ (reference sequence). The CDR3 extends over 16 amino acids. Trimming removed 2 bases at V and 3 bases at J, with 14 bases between. The CDR3 loop reads CASSLYVSGANQPQHF. In nucleotides, the CDR3 is TGTGCCAGCAGCTTATATGTTTCAGGGGCCAATCAGCCCCAGCATTTT.

This CDR3 is CSARDFGGGPHEQYF. CDR3 nucleotide sequence: TGCAGTGCTAGAGATTTCGGGGGAGGGCCCCACGAGCAGTACTTC. The chain uses TRBV20-1 and TRBJ2-7; 7 bases map to TRBD2. Germline lookup yields CDR1 DFQATT and CDR2 SNEGSKA (reference sequence). V trimming: 0 bases; J trimming: 5 bases; junction bases outside the gene matches: 10. This CDR3 spans 15 amino acids.

In this sample, this clonotype turned up a few times. The CDR3 nucleotides read TGCAGCGTTGAAGATAACAAGAACACTGAAGCTTTCTTT. Translated, it gives CSVEDNKNTEAFF. The chain is built from TRBV29-1 and TRBJ1-1; D is ambiguous. Trimming stripped 0 bases from V and 1 base from J, with 6 bases between. The CDR3 totals 13 residues. Germline V gene lookup returns CDR1 SQVTM and CDR2 ANQGSEA.

This clonotype was observed many times. The genes are TRBV27 and TRBJ1-2; weak D call: TRBD1 (5 bases). V lost 2 bases and J 0 bases, leaving 10 bases between the germline ends. Germline CDR1 MNHEY, CDR2 SMNVEV (reference sequence). The CDR3 spans 15 residues. The DNA for the CDR3 is TGTGCCAGCAGTTTAGGGGGGACGGCTAACTATGGCTACACCTTC. Amino acids: CASSLGGTANYGYTF.

This clonotype was recorded at least ten times. The rearrangement uses TRBV4-1 and TRBJ2-1; TRBD2 might be the D (5 bases). Germline CDR1 and CDR2: MGHRA and YSYEKL. The V end was cut by 0 bases, the J end by 0 bases, with 12 bases between. CDR3 length equals 17 residues. Written as DNA, the CDR3 is TGCGCCAGCAGCCAAGATTTAGGGAGAGGCTCCTACAATGAGCAGTTCTTC. Protein: CASSQDLGRGSYNEQFF.

This clonotype was detected many times. The chain links TRBV6-5 to TRBJ2-4; D unresolved. Trimming stripped 2 bases from V and 4 bases from J, with 9 bases between. The CDR3 contains 14 residues. Germline V gene data show CDR1 as MNHEY and CDR2 as SVGAGI. Here the CDR3 reads CASSYTLGKNIQYF. The CDR3 bases are TGTGCCAGCAGTTACACCCTAGGAAAAAACATTCAGTACTTC.

A few counts support this clonotype. The gene calls are TRBV7-2 and TRBJ2-5; the D gene is possibly TRBD1 (6 bases). V lost 1 base and J 2 bases, leaving 8 bases between the germline ends. There are 14 residues in the CDR3. Germline CDR1 SGHTA, CDR2 FQGNSA. DNA for the CDR3: TGTGCCAGCAGCTTAGTTACAGGGCAAGAGACCCAGTACTTC. Its protein is CASSLVTGQETQYF.

V is TRBV7-9 and J is TRBJ1-1; D call uncertain. V was clipped by 5 bases and J by 2 bases, with 15 bases between them. This CDR3 contains 15 residues. CDR1 and CDR2 from the germline V gene are SEHNR and FQNEAQ (reference sequence). CDR3: CASSPGSVLNTEAFF. The CDR3 DNA sequence: TGTGCCAGCAGCCCCGGAAGCGTACTAAACACTGAAGCTTTCTTT.

This clonotype was observed a few times. This chain links TRBV29-1 with TRBJ2-7; TRBD2 agrees at 8 bases. Germline CDR1 and CDR2: SQVTM and ANQGSEA. The CDR3 has 14 amino acids. V trimming: 6 bases; J trimming: 7 bases; junction bases outside the gene matches: 14. CDR3 DNA sequence: TGCAGCGTCTACGATGGGGGACTAGTTGGTGAGCAGTACTTC. Its protein is CSVYDGGLVGEQYF.

This clonotype has ten or more counts. The rearrangement joins TRBV4-2 to TRBJ2-7; 11 nucleotides line up with TRBD1. The CDR3 extends over 16 amino acids. The germline CDR1 and CDR2 sequences are LGHNA and YNFKEQ. Trimming took 3 bases from V and 3 from J; bases not matched to a gene: 7. The CDR3 here is CASSQEGTGGHYEQYF. Here the CDR3 DNA reads TGTGCCAGCAGCCAGGAGGGGACAGGGGGGCACTACGAGCAGTACTTC.

This clonotype was picked up many times. The V gene is TRBV5-1, the J gene TRBJ2-7; D ambiguous. Trimming pared 2 bases from V and 5 bases from J, leaving 5 bases between. From germline, CDR1 is SGHRS and CDR2 YFSETQ. This CDR3 spans 11 amino acids. CDR3: CASSLRDEQYF. For the CDR3, the DNA is TGCGCCAGCAGCTTACGGGACGAGCAGTACTTC. Full variable domain (missing parts from reference TRBV5-1 and TRBJ2-7): KAGVTQTPRYLIKTRGQQVTLSCSPISGHRSVSWYQQTPGQGLQFLFEYFSETQRNKGNFPGRFSGRQFSNSRSEMNVSTLELGDSALYLCASSLRDEQYFGPGTRLTVT.

V usage is TRBV9 and J usage is TRBJ2-1; D unclear. The germline CDR1 and CDR2 sequences are SGDLS and YYNGEE. Between the trimmed V and J ends, which lost 3 bases and 6 bases, there was a span of 13 bases. The CDR3 has 14 residues. CDR3 sequence (DNA): TGTGCCAGCAGCGCCGAAGGTCCGAGCAATGAGCAGTTCTTC. Protein: CASSAEGPSNEQFF.